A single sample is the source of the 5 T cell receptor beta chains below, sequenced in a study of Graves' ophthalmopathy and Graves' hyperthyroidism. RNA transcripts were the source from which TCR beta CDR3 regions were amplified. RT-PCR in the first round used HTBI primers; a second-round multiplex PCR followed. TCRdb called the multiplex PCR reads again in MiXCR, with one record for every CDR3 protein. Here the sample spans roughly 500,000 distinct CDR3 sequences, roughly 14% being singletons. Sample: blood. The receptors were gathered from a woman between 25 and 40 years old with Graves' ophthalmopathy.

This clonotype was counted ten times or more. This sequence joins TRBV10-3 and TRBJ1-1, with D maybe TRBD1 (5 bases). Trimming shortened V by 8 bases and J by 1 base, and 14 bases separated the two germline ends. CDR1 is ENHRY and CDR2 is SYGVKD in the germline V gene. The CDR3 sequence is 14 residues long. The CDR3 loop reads CAIGSRDGNTEAFF. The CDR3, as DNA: TGTGCCATCGGATCCAGGGACGGGAACACTGAAGCTTTCTTT.

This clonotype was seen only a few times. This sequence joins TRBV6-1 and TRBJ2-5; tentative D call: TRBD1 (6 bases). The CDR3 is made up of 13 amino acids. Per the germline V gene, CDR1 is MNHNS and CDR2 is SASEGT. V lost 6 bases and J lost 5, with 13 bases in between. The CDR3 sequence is CASRVDRLETQYF. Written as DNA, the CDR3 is TGTGCCAGCAGAGTTGACAGGCTTGAGACCCAGTACTTC.

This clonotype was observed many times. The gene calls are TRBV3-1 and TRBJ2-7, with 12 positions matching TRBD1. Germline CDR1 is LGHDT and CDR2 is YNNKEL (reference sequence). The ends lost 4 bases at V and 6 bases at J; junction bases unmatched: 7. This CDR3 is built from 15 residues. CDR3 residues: CASSPFGTGGAEQYF. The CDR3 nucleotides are TGTGCCAGCAGCCCTTTCGGGACAGGGGGCGCCGAGCAGTACTTC.

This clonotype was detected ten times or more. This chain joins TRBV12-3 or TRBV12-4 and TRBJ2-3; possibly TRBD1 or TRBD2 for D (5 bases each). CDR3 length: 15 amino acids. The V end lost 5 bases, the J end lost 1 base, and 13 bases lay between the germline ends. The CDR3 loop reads CASSGGGVGTDTQYF. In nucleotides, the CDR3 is TGTGCCAGCAGTGGGGGTGGGGTGGGCACAGATACGCAGTATTTT.

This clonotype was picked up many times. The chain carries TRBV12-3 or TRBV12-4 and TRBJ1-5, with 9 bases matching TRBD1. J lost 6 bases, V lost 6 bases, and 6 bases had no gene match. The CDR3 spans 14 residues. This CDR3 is CASSLTGGLQPQHF. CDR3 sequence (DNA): TGTGCCAGCAGCCTGACAGGGGGTCTTCAGCCCCAGCATTTT.